This T cell receptor (beta chain) was sequenced for a study of T cell changes during pregnancy in multiple sclerosis. The assay was immunoSEQ multiplex PCR, and TCRdb's table has in-frame clones only and misses some. Of about 60,000 clones in the sample, 93% were seen once. After removal of 5 bases from V and 6 bases from J, the junction contained 8 bases not matched to a gene. The CDR3 contains 16 residues. CDR1 is SGHTA and CDR2 is FQGNSA in the germline V gene. The sequenced sample was peripheral blood, obtained after pregnancy. This receptor was identified in a female donor with multiple sclerosis, enrolled in a pregnancy study. This chain links TRBV7-2 with TRBJ2-2, with 11 positions matching TRBD2. The chain's CDR3 is CASSPTSGRGPGELFF. CDR3 nucleotide sequence: TGTGCCAGCAGCCCAACTAGCGGGAGAGGGCCCGGGGAGCTGTTTTTT.